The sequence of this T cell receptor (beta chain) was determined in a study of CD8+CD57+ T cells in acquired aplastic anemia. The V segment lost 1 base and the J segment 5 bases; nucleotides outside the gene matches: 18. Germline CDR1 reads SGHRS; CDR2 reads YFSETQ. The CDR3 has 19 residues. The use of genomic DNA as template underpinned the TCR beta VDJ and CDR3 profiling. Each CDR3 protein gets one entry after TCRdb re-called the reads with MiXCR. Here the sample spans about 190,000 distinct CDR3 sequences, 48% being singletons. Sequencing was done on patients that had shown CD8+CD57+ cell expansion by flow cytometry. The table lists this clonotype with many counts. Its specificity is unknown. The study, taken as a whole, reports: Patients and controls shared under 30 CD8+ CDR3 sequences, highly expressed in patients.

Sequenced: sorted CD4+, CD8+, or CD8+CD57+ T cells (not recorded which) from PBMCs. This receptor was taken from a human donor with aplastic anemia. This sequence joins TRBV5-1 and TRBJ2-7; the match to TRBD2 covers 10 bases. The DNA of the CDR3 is TGCGCCAGCAGCTTGAGATTAAGGACTCCGGGACTAGCGATCCACGAGCAGTACTTC. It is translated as CASSLRLRTPGLAIHEQYF.